What follows are 14 T cell receptor beta chains derived from one specimen sequenced in a study of T-cell reconstitution after alpha-beta-depleted transplantation in children. Using unique molecular identifiers, the investigators prepared the TCRbeta library. TCRdb processed the PCR reads anew with MiXCR; each CDR3 protein has one entry. The sample records around 250,000 distinct CDR3 sequences, over 20% being singletons. The input for sequencing was PBMCs, taken before TCRalphabeta/CD19-depleted stem cell transplant. All receptors derive from a girl aged 2-10 years with Fanconi anemia, due to receive a stem cell transplant.

This clonotype has only a few counts. The chain links TRBV5-1 to TRBJ2-1, with D perhaps matching TRBD1 or TRBD2 (5 bases each). The length of the CDR3 is 16 residues. V lost 5 bases, J lost 8 bases, and 23 bases lay in between. Germline V lookup: CDR1 SGHRS, CDR2 YFSETQ. Here the CDR3 DNA reads TGCGCCAGCAGAGAGGGGAGCGGACCCCCTAACGATGAGCAGTTCTTC. Translation: CASREGSGPPNDEQFF. Together with reference TRBV5-1 and TRBJ2-1, the CDR3 gives the full variable domain: KAGVTQTPRYLIKTRGQQVTLSCSPISGHRSVSWYQQTPGQGLQFLFEYFSETQRNKGNFPGRFSGRQFSNSRSEMNVSTLELGDSALYLCASREGSGPPNDEQFFGPGTRLTVL.

This chain uses TRBV20-1 with TRBJ2-7; 7 nucleotides agree with TRBD1. The V gene end was trimmed by 6 bases and the J gene end by 2 bases; junction bases not matched to a gene: 4. The length of the CDR3 is 12 residues. Germline V lookup: CDR1 DFQATT, CDR2 SNEGSKA (reference sequence). Here the CDR3 reads CSALQGAYEQYF. As DNA, the CDR3 is TGCAGTGCGCTGCAGGGGGCCTACGAGCAGTACTTC.

This clonotype was seen repeatedly, ten times or more. The V and J genes are TRBV6-1 and TRBJ2-7; TRBD1 matches at 8 bases. Germline V gene lookup returns CDR1 MNHNS and CDR2 SASEGT. The CDR3 is 14 amino acids. Trimming took 3 bases from V and 2 from J; bases not matched to a gene: 3. CDR3 in DNA: TGTGCCAGCAGTGATGGACAGGGAACCTACGAGCAGTACTTC. Its translation is CASSDGQGTYEQYF.

This clonotype was counted at least ten times. The CDR3 DNA reads TGTGCCATCAAAGGCTCCCCTAGCTCCTACGAGCAGTACTTC. Encoded protein: CAIKGSPSSYEQYF. V and J are TRBV10-3 and TRBJ2-7; D unresolved. The germline V gene has CDR1 ENHRY and CDR2 SYGVKD. Trimming took 7 bases from V and 0 from J, leaving 13 bases between them. CDR3 size: 14 residues.

The chain's CDR3 is CSAPSQNQPQHF. In nucleotides, the CDR3 is TGCAGTGCTCCAAGCCAGAATCAGCCCCAGCATTTT. J is TRBJ1-5 and V is TRBV20-1; D gene uncertain. Germline V gene lookup returns CDR1 DFQATT and CDR2 SNEGSKA (reference sequence). V was clipped by 5 bases and J by 4 bases, with 9 bases between them. The CDR3 is made up of 12 amino acids.

Many counts were recorded for this clonotype. The chain combines TRBV20-1 with TRBJ2-7; D is perhaps TRBD2 (5 bases). The CDR3 runs to 15 residues. The V and J ends lost 6 bases and 0 bases respectively, with 18 bases between them. The V gene's germline CDR1 is DFQATT and CDR2 SNEGSKA (reference sequence). The chain's CDR3 is CSAQSVGDSSYEQYF. As DNA, the CDR3 is TGCAGTGCCCAATCGGTGGGAGATAGCTCCTACGAGCAGTACTTC.

This clonotype was seen only a few times. The rearrangement links TRBV2 to TRBJ2-2; possibly TRBD2 for D (6 bases). The CDR3 covers 12 residues. The V gene's germline CDR1 is SNHLY and CDR2 FYNNEI. V dropped 10 bases and J dropped 4 bases, with 10 bases sitting between them. DNA for the CDR3: TGTGCCACCACGACTAGCACCGGGGAGCTGTTTTTT. Amino acid sequence: CATTTSTGELFF.

This chain joins TRBV27 and TRBJ2-5, with 15 bases aligning to TRBD2. CDR1 and CDR2 (germline): MNHEY, SMNVEV (reference sequence). This CDR3 has 15 amino acids. J lost 6 bases, V lost 7 bases, and 6 bases had no gene match. CDR3 amino acids: CASTSGTSGRKTQYF. Here the CDR3 DNA reads TGTGCCAGCACCTCGGGGACTAGCGGGAGGAAGACCCAGTACTTC.

J is TRBJ2-1 and V is TRBV5-1; D unclear. The germline V and J ends were trimmed by 0 bases and 0 bases, with 13 bases remaining between them. The CDR3 covers 17 residues. Germline assignment: CDR1 SGHRS and CDR2 YFSETQ. CDR3 in DNA: TGCGCCAGCAGCTTGGATATAAGATCAAGCTCCTACAATGAGCAGTTCTTC. Encoded protein: CASSLDIRSSSYNEQFF.

This clonotype has at least ten counts. The chain carries TRBV20-1 and TRBJ2-1; no reliable D call. The CDR3 is 13 residues long. Trimming cost V 4 bases and J 2 bases, with 9 bases left between them. Germline lookup yields CDR1 DFQATT and CDR2 SNEGSKA (reference sequence). In nucleotides, the CDR3 is TGCAGTGCTACCGTTCCCCCCTACAATGAGCAGTTCTTC. Its translation: CSATVPPYNEQFF.

This clonotype was seen a handful of times. The rearrangement links TRBV3-1 to TRBJ2-1; TRBD2 is a possible D gene (5 bases). The CDR3 runs to 14 residues. Germline values: CDR1 LGHDT, CDR2 YNNKEL (reference sequence). The V and J ends lost 1 base and 5 bases respectively, with 9 bases between them. CDR3 DNA sequence: TGTGCCAGCAGCCAAGGTACTAGGCACAATGAGCAGTTCTTC. It codes for CASSQGTRHNEQFF.

V is TRBV29-1 and J is TRBJ2-7; unclear D gene. This CDR3 contains 11 residues. CDR1 SQVTM and CDR2 ANQGSEA come from the germline V gene. V was cut by 5 bases and J by 3 bases, with 8 bases left in between. Here the CDR3 reads CSVQEIYEQYF. In DNA, the CDR3 is TGCAGCGTTCAGGAGATCTACGAGCAGTACTTC.

In this sample, this clonotype turned up many times. CDR3 coding DNA: TGTGCCAGCAGCCGGACAGATAATCAGCCCCAGCATTTT. This gives the protein CASSRTDNQPQHF. This chain connects TRBV12-3 or TRBV12-4 to TRBJ1-5, with a weak D call TRBD1 (6 bases). Trimming stripped 6 bases from V and 4 bases from J, with 10 bases between. This CDR3 contains 13 residues.

This clonotype has a count of ten or more. The V gene is TRBV27, the J gene TRBJ2-2, with D perhaps matching TRBD1 (6 bases). Germline V lookup: CDR1 MNHEY, CDR2 SMNVEV (reference sequence). V was cut by 5 bases and J by 4 bases, with 11 bases left in between. The CDR3 has 14 amino acids. The CDR3 protein is CASSPGHSTGELFF. The CDR3 DNA is TGTGCCAGCAGTCCGGGACATAGCACCGGGGAGCTGTTTTTT.